This TCR beta chain comes out of a study of technical replicates of blood from a handful of donors. V lost 6 bases and J lost 5; bases outside the gene matches: 0. Per the germline V gene, CDR1 is LNHDA and CDR2 is SQIVND (reference sequence). CDR3 length: 11 residues. Assay: immunoSEQ multiplex PCR; the TCRdb copy retains only in-frame clones and omits some. The sample has more than 65,000 clones, 75% to 95% seen once. This receptor was identified in a human donor in good health. Some clones in this sample may be carry-over from other donors' samples. Material for sequencing was T cells isolated from PBMCs. This chain uses TRBV19 with TRBJ2-5, with 7 bases lining up with TRBD1. The CDR3 loop reads CASRQGETQYF. CDR3 in DNA: TGTGCCAGTAGACAGGGGGAGACCCAGTACTTC. Combining the CDR3 with reference TRBV19 and TRBJ2-5 gives the whole variable domain DGGITQSPKYLFRKEGQNVTLSCEQNLNHDAMYWYRQDPGQGLRLIYYSQIVNDFQKGDIAEGYSVSREKKESFPLTVTSAQKNPTAFYLCASRQGETQYFGPGTRLLVL.